Sequencing of this TCR beta chain was carried out in a study of T cells in Graves' hyperthyroidism and ophthalmopathy. General observations from the study: It was a median approximately 6 months before onset that the model predicted ophthalmopathy.

Trimming removed 6 bases from V and 5 bases from J, with 40 bases in between. CDR1 is SEHNR and CDR2 is FQNEAQ in the germline V gene (reference sequence). CDR3 length: 22 amino acids. Amplification targeted TCR beta CDR3 regions from RNA transcripts. RT-PCR in the first round (using the HTBI primer set) targeted the TCR CDR3. TCRdb re-called the multiplex PCR reads with MiXCR, one entry per CDR3 protein. The sample has roughly 500,000 distinct CDR3 sequences, around 42% seen once; the top ten hold roughly 19%. With respect to this clonotype: Its antigen is currently unknown.

The sequencing sample was made of peripheral blood or thyroid tissue (not recorded which). This clonotype originated in an adult woman with Graves' disease, either hyperthyroidism or ophthalmopathy (not recorded which). The gene calls are TRBV7-9 and TRBJ2-5, with D possibly matching TRBD1 (6 bases). The CDR3 protein is CASSPDSRSYAPRDIQGETQYF. In DNA form, the CDR3 reads TGTGCCAGCAGTCCTGACAGTCGATCCTACGCCCCCCGGGACATTCAAGGGGAGACCCAGTACTTC.